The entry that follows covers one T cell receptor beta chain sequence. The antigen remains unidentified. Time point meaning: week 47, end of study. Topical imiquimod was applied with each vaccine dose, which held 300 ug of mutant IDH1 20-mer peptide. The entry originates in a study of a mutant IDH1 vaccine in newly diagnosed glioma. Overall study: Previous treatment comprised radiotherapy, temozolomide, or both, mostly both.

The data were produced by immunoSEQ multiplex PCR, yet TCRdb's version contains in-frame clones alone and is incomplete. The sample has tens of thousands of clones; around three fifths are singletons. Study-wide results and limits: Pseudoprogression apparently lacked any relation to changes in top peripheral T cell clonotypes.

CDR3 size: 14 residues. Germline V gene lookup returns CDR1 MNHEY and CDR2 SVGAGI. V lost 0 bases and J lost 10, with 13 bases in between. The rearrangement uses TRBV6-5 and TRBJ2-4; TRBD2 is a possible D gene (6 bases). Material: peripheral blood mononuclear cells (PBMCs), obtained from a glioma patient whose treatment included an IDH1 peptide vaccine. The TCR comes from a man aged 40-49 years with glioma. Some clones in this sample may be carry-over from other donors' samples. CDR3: CASSYSAGGLIQYF. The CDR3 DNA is TGTGCCAGCAGTTACTCAGCGGGTGGGTTAATTCAGTACTTC.